The 4 T cell receptor beta chains given below trace back to one sample, sequenced in a study of cytomegalovirus exposure and HLA in healthy donors. Primers: 60 Vbeta forward and 13 Jbeta reverse. The method was immunoSEQ multiplex PCR; TCRdb's version includes in-frame clones alone and lacks a portion of them. With 220,000 or so clones in the sample, the ten largest clones hold 1.1%. Sample: PBMCs. The receptors shown here come from a girl aged 2 to 10 in good health and CMV-seropositive.

The chain is built from TRBV7-2 and TRBJ2-1, with TRBD2 matching over 13 bases. CDR3 size: 14 residues. V lost 6 bases and J lost 6; bases outside the gene matches: 2. Germline-derived CDR1 and CDR2 are SGHTA and FQGNSA. CDR3 in DNA: TGTGCCAGCAGACTAGCGGGAGGGGGCAATGAGCAGTTCTTC. It yields the protein CASRLAGGGNEQFF.

The V call is TRBV11-2, the J call TRBJ2-7, with a tentative D call TRBD2 (6 bases). Between the trimmed V and J ends, which lost 5 bases and 4 bases, there was a span of 12 bases. The CDR3 runs 13 residues. Germline assignment: CDR1 SGHAT and CDR2 FQNNGV. CDR3 in amino acids: CASSSGPEYEQYF. CDR3 nucleotide sequence: TGTGCCAGCAGCAGCGGGCCCGAGTACGAGCAGTACTTC.

The CDR3 DNA is TGTGCCTGGAGTACAGGACAGGGCTCGTGGGAGCAGTACTTC. Translation gives CAWSTGQGSWEQYF. The genes are TRBV30 and TRBJ2-7; 8 bases agree with TRBD1. The CDR3 runs to 14 residues. Germline V lookup: CDR1 GTSNPN, CDR2 SVGIG (reference sequence). V shed 2 bases and J 7 bases; nucleotides not matched to a gene: 10.

This chain links TRBV28 with TRBJ1-6; a weak D match, TRBD1 (6 bases). The CDR3 has 15 amino acids. Trimming removed 10 bases at V and 8 bases at J, with 21 bases between. CDR1 is MDHEN, CDR2 SYDVKM, per germline. The CDR3 reads CATHERGRAYSPLHF. The CDR3 nucleotides read TGTGCCACCCACGAAAGGGGGAGAGCTTATTCACCCCTCCACTTT. Drawing the rest from reference TRBV28 and TRBJ1-6, the complete variable domain is DVKVTQSSRYLVKRTGEKVFLECVQDMDHENMFWYRQDPGLGLRLIYFSYDVKMKEKGDIPEGYSVSREKKERFSLILESASTNQTSMYLCATHERGRAYSPLHFGNGTRLTVT.